The rows below give T cell receptor beta chains drawn from one sample of a study of graft-versus-host responses after intestinal transplantation. Method: immunoSEQ multiplex PCR; TCRdb's copy keeps in-frame clones and lacks some. In the table there are about 41,000 clones, approximately 96% of which are singletons. Antigen specificity for these receptors is unknown. This material consisted of unstimulated CD8+ T cells sorted from spleen or lymph node cells, taken before transplant. Receptors originate from a human donor who was the organ donor for an intestinal transplant. The CDR3 runs from the conserved cysteine through the conserved F or W. The D gene is left open where the match is weak. A row's size may be missing; if present it is once, few, many or a size class.

j_gene | abundance | d_gene | v_gene | CDR3nt | CDR3aa
TRBJ2-5 | . | . | TRBV5-6 | TGTGCCAGCAGCTTGGCTGTCGGGGAGGCAGAGACCCAGTACTTC | CASSLAVGEAETQYF
TRBJ2-2 | few | . | TRBV9 | TGTGCCAGCAGCGATGGGGGAGCAGAGACCGGGGAGCTGTTTTTT | CASSDGGAETGELFF
TRBJ2-1 | . | . | TRBV9 | TGTGCCAGCAGCGCCACCTTAGGGGACACCCACAATGAGCAGTTCTTC | CASSATLGDTHNEQFF
TRBJ1-6 | . | . | TRBV7-9 | TGTGCCAGCAGCAGCCTTGGATCACCCCTCCACTTT | CASSSLGSPLHF
TRBJ1-2 | . | . | TRBV5-8 | TGTGCCAGCAGCTTGCCTGGACAGATTAACTATGGCTACACCTTC | CASSLPGQINYGYTF
TRBJ2-5 | once | TRBD2 | TRBV9 | TGTGCCAGCAGCCCCGGGACTAGCGGGGAAGAGACCCAGTACTTC | CASSPGTSGEETQYF
TRBJ1-1 | . | . | TRBV4-3 | TGCGCCAGCAGCCAAGACCCAGTAAACACTGAAGCTTTCTTT | CASSQDPVNTEAFF
TRBJ2-6 | . | . | TRBV4-1 | TGCGCCAGCAGCCAAGACTGGGGGGTTAACTCTGGGGCCAACGTCCTGACTTTC | CASSQDWGVNSGANVLTF
TRBJ1-1 | . | . | TRBV13 | TGTGCCAGCAGCGCCGGAGGTGGTAGCACTGAAGCTTTCTTT | CASSAGGGSTEAFF
TRBJ2-7 | . | . | TRBV7-2 | TGTGCCAGCAGCGTACAACCGCAGGGACATCTCTACGAGCAGTACTTC | CASSVQPQGHLYEQYF
TRBJ2-7 | once | TRBD1 | TRBV27 | TGTGCCAGCAGATACAGTGGACAGGGCAGCGAGCAGTACTTC | CASRYSGQGSEQYF
TRBJ1-2 | . | . | TRBV7-5 | TGTGCCAGAAGCTTAGTTGGTGGTGGCTACACCTTC | CARSLVGGGYTF
TRBJ2-7 | . | . | TRBV20-1 | TGCAGTGCCGCGGACGGATACGAGCAGTACTTC | CSAADGYEQYF
TRBJ2-3 | . | . | TRBV21-1 | TGTGCCAGCAATGCGACTAGCGGGGGGAGCACAGATACGCAGTATTTT | CASNATSGGSTDTQYF
TRBJ2-1 | . | TRBD2 | TRBV2 | TGTGCCAGCTTAGCGGGGGACCTCTACAATGAGCAGTTCTTC | CASLAGDLYNEQFF
TRBJ2-7 | . | TRBD2 | TRBV7-9 | TGTGCCAGCAGCCCGGGACTAGCGGGGAATGTCCACGAGCAGTACTTC | CASSPGLAGNVHEQYF
TRBJ2-5 | . | . | TRBV10-3 | TGTGCCATCAGTGAGTTCGCAGATGGAGGGGAGACCCAGTACTTC | CAISEFADGGETQYF
TRBJ1-1 | . | TRBD1 | TRBV7-9 | TGTGCCAGCAGCCCTGGGGTGCCAGGGGGGGCGAACACTGAAGCTTTCTTT | CASSPGVPGGANTEAFF
TRBJ2-3 | . | TRBD1 | TRBV5-5 | TGTGCCAGCAGCACCTTCCAGGGGGCGATCACAGATACGCAGTATTTT | CASSTFQGAITDTQYF
TRBJ2-3 | . | . | TRBV27 | TGTGCCAGCAGTTTATCGGGACCTATGAGCACAGATACGCAGTATTTT | CASSLSGPMSTDTQYF
TRBJ2-7 | . | TRBD1 | TRBV13 | TGTGCCAGCAGCTTAGGCCCGGACAGGCTAAACGAGCAGTACTTC | CASSLGPDRLNEQYF
TRBJ2-7 | . | . | TRBV4-3 | TGCGCCAGCAGCCAAGTCACAGATAGCTCCTACGAGCAGTACTTC | CASSQVTDSSYEQYF
TRBJ1-1 | . | . | TRBV4-3 | TGCGCCAGCAGCCAAGATTGGGGCACTGAAGCTTTCTTT | CASSQDWGTEAFF
TRBJ2-7 | . | . | TRBV6-1 | TGTGCCAGCAGTGAAGGGGTCAGGTCCTACGAGCAGTACTTC | CASSEGVRSYEQYF